This TCR beta chain came from a study of T cell responses to AZD1222 COVID-19 vaccine. V shed 4 bases and J shed 0 bases, with 16 bases lying between them. This CDR3 has 18 amino acids. From germline, CDR1 is SGHVS and CDR2 FQNEAQ. Only in-frame clones appear in the TCRdb table, and some are missing; sequencing was by immunoSEQ multiplex PCR. The sample has 150,000 or so clones, just over 90% seen once; the top ten hold about 3%. J is TRBJ1-6 and V is TRBV7-8; D remains ambiguous. Sequenced material: peripheral blood, taken on day 0 of MenACWY control vaccination. The sequence was collected from an adult in good health. The CDR3 is CASSSRSALSSYNSPLHF. The CDR3 DNA is TGTGCCAGCAGCTCAAGAAGCGCGTTAAGCTCCTATAATTCACCCCTCCACTTT.